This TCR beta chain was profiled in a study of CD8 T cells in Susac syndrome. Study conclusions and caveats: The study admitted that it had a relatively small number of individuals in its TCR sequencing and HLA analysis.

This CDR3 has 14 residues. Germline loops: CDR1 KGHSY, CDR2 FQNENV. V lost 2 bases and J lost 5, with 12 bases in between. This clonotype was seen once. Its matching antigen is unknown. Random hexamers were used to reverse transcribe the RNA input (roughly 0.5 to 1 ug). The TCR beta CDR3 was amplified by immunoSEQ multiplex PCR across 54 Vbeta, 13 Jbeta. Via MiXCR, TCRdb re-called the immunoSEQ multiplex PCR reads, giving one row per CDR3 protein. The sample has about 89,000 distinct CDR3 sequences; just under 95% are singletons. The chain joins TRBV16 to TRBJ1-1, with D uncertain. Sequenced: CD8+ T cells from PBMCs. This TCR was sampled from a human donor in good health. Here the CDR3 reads CASSQISARTEAFF. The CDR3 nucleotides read TGTGCCAGCAGCCAAATCAGTGCACGGACTGAAGCTTTCTTT.